These T cell receptor beta chains were read from a single sample in a study of beta chain features in type 1 diabetes. Assay: immunoSEQ multiplex PCR; the TCRdb copy retains only in-frame clones and omits some. The sample lists about 260,000 clones, around 68% seen once, with about 0.05% in the top ten. Input material: naive CD4+ T cells from blood. These receptor sequences come from a man aged 25 to 40 in good health. Each CDR3 is given with its conserved first and last residue.

TRBV2	TRBJ2-7	CASILGVSYEQYF
TRBV30	TRBJ1-2	CAWSLGQSIHYGYTF
TRBV30	TRBJ1-3	CAWKVSASGNTIYF
TRBV29-1	TRBJ2-7	CSIRQGAYEQYF
TRBV13	TRBJ2-7	CASSHRGLYEQYF
TRBV30	TRBJ1-5	CAWSPTRGYQPQHF
TRBV28	TRBJ2-3	CASSPPLPGLAQYF
TRBV9	TRBJ2-1	CASSTQKSSYNEQFF
TRBV10-3	TRBJ2-3	CAISDRGRTDTQYF
TRBV20-1	TRBJ2-7	CSARTLYEQYF
TRBV7-9	TRBJ2-5	CASSLAGVGETQYF
TRBV18	TRBJ1-1	CASSPGATVRNTEAFF
TRBV29-1	TRBJ2-7	CSVVQGTYEQYF
TRBV7-8	TRBJ2-1	CASSEGGNEQFF
TRBV9	TRBJ2-3	CASSGVVSTDTQYF
TRBV7-2	TRBJ2-3	CASSLGLDTQYF
TRBV5-1	TRBJ2-3	CASSLGQRYTDTQYF
TRBV30	TRBJ1-3	CAWDKELSSGNTIYF
TRBV4-3	TRBJ2-2	CASSQDMANTGELFF
TRBV29-1	TRBJ2-3	CSAGLAGSPDTQYF
TRBV30	TRBJ1-4	CAWKAGLATNEKLFF
TRBV29-1	TRBJ2-3	CSVDLGGTDTQYF
TRBV19	TRBJ2-5	CASGTVRETQYF
TRBV29-1	TRBJ2-7	CSVEPGQPGDEQYF
TRBV7-6	TRBJ2-5	CASSSAQETQYF
TRBV7-9	TRBJ1-1	CASSPPGGDTEAFF
TRBV7-2	TRBJ2-1	CASSSLGNNEQFF
TRBV4-2	TRBJ1-1	CASSQDLQGNTEAFF
TRBV30	TRBJ2-5	CAWSGLEETQYF
TRBV6-5	TRBJ1-2	CASSRGQNYGYTF
TRBV29-1	TRBJ1-5	CSDHGSFQPQHF
TRBV6-5	TRBJ2-3	CASHTSTDTQYF
TRBV29-1	TRBJ2-3	CSVDRRNTDTQYF
TRBV2	TRBJ2-6	CARGRDLGSGANVLTF
TRBV29-1	TRBJ2-7	CSVDGGPPRGEQYF
TRBV25-1	TRBJ2-7	CASSETDRGYEQYF
TRBV30	TRBJ2-5	CAWSRQALETQYF
TRBV30	TRBJ2-3	CACTLSTDTQYF
TRBV6-1	TRBJ2-5	CASSRTNQETQYF
TRBV5-6	TRBJ2-7	CASSSGTEYEQYF
TRBV27	TRBJ1-4	CASSPVGKANEKLFF
TRBV6-5	TRBJ2-5	CASRLLETQYF
TRBV20-1	TRBJ2-1	CSAREISEQFF
TRBV9	TRBJ2-5	CASSVASGGGQETQYF
TRBV28	TRBJ2-3	CASLNQGDTQYF
TRBV30	TRBJ1-1	CAWELGGGGTEAFF
TRBV30	TRBJ2-7	CAWSRLVHSYEQYF
TRBV7-8	TRBJ2-5	CASSLARLQETQYF
TRBV29-1	TRBJ2-1	CSGLAGKGNEQFF
TRBV29-1	TRBJ2-7	CSVADFPYEQYF
TRBV29-1	TRBJ2-1	CSVEGRASYNEQFF
TRBV30	TRBJ2-7	CAWSVGLAGGTEQYF
TRBV30	TRBJ2-1	CAWSRTSGRLVAYNEQFF
TRBV28	TRBJ1-6	CASSRNSPLHF
TRBV11-3	TRBJ2-1	CASSSIYGTPAGEQFF